The present entry profiles one TCR beta chain with its context. Sequenced by immunoSEQ multiplex PCR; TCRdb stores in-frame clones only, minus some. The data contain 29,000 or so clones, about nine tenths of them seen just once; the ten biggest clones take up about 6.4%. This specimen belongs to a study of T cell changes during pregnancy in multiple sclerosis. CDR1 and CDR2 from the germline V gene are SGDLS and YYNGEE. V lost 1 base to trimming and J lost 4 bases, with 11 bases between them. This CDR3 spans 14 amino acids. V gene TRBV9 combines with J gene TRBJ1-2, with D perhaps matching TRBD1 (5 bases). This clonotype was obtained from a female donor with multiple sclerosis, enrolled in a pregnancy study. The material sequenced was CD8+ T cells from peripheral blood mononuclear cells, taken after pregnancy. Here the CDR3 reads CASSVRDSIYGYTF. The CDR3 region has the DNA TGTGCCAGCAGCGTAAGAGACAGTATCTATGGCTACACCTTC.